This record looks at one TCR beta chain sequence and its context. Its cognate antigen is unknown. Data came from immunoSEQ multiplex PCR; TCRdb stores just in-frame clones and leaves some out. The profile shows roughly 220,000 clones, just under 80% of them singletons. This specimen comes from a study of cytotoxic CD8 clonotypes in ibrutinib-treated CLL. Study summary: Partial response was seen in 25 or so patients and complete response in 2; after median 68 months, about 15 stayed remitted, about 12 progressed.

Germline V gene data show CDR1 as SGHTA and CDR2 as FQGNSA. The CDR3 loop spans 12 amino acids. The V end was cut by 5 bases, the J end by 6 bases, with 7 bases between. Study-level results: Relative to age-matched healthy donors, clonality at baseline was higher, and it tracked circulating CD8+ T-cell counts. Having risen at ibrutinib response, clonality had fallen back toward baseline by progression.

The receptor comes from a human donor with chronic lymphocytic leukemia. The chain combines TRBV7-2 with TRBJ2-2; weak D call: TRBD2 (5 bases). Here the sequenced sample was PBMCs, taken after 12 months of ibrutinib treatment. The CDR3 DNA is TGTGCCAGCAGCCGGAGGCCCGGGGAGCTGTTTTTT. Translated, it gives CASSRRPGELFF.